This T cell receptor beta chain is drawn from a study of cytomegalovirus exposure and HLA in healthy donors. Overall study: There were under 130 million unique TCR beta sequences, drawn from about 179 million T cells, in an earlier analysis. Ancestry clustering placed 81% of over 300 genotyped donors in the Caucasian-associated cluster.

The PCR had 60 Vbeta and 13 Jbeta primers. The data were produced by immunoSEQ multiplex PCR, yet TCRdb's version contains in-frame clones alone and is incomplete. Of 100,000 to 150,000 clones listed, around 68% are singletons. The junction had 11 bases not matched to a gene; V was cut back by 6 bases and J by 9 bases. This CDR3 spans 14 amino acids. Germline V gene data show CDR1 as MNHEY and CDR2 as SVGAGI. Study-wide points: Cytomegalovirus-associated status was assigned to some 180 TCR beta chains. Among the CMV-associated chains, three were confirmed in vitro as specific for CMV antigens.

About this clone itself: Its antigen is not known.

This rearrangement joins TRBV6-5 to TRBJ1-5; 7 bases agree with TRBD1. The TCR was taken from a man aged 40-49 years in good health and CMV-seropositive. The sequenced material came from PBMCs. CDR3 DNA sequence: TGTGCCAGCAGAAAAGACAGGGATACGGGGCCCCAGCATTTT. This codes for CASRKDRDTGPQHF.